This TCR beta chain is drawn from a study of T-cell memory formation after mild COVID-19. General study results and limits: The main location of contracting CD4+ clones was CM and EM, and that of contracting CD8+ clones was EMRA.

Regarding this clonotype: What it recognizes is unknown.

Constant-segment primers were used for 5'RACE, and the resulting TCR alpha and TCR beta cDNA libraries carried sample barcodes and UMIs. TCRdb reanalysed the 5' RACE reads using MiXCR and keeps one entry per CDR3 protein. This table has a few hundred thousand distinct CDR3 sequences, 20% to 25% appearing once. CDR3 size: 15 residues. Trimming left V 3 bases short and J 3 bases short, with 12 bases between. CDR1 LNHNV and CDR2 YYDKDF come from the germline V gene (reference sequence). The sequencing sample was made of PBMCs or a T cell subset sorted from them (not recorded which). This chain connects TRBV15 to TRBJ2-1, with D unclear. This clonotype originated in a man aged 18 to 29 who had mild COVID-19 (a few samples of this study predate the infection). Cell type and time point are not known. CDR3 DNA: TGTGCCACCAGCAGGGCCTTATGGGGCTACAATGAGCAGTTCTTC. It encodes CATSRALWGYNEQFF.